This T cell receptor beta chain came from a study of metastatic and nonmetastatic thyroid tumors. Study context: The comparison covered peripheral blood and tumor or nodule tissue in malignant and benign thyroid patients. Findings of the study overall: Benign nodules reportedly had significantly lower TCR beta diversity than malignant thyroid tumors in blood and tumor.

Germline CDR1 SEHNR, CDR2 FQNEAQ (reference sequence). The ends were cut back, 1 base at V and 6 bases at J, with 10 bases in the middle. The CDR3 is 13 residues long. Every patient was untreated before thyroid surgery. Authors' analysis steps: Researchers built a distant-metastasis classifier for papillary thyroid cancer that drew on CDR3 differences across clinicopathological groups. TCRdb re-analyzed the PCR reads through MiXCR. TCRdb's processing, not the authors' own work, is the source of the V and J calls. The sample records under 20,000 clones, approximately 22% being singletons. This clone was counted at least ten times. The antigen is undetermined.

Sequenced material: adjacent normal tissue. V usage is TRBV7-9 and J usage is TRBJ2-7; D not certain. The source of this sequence is a female donor with papillary thyroid cancer or a benign thyroid nodule (not recorded which). Some clones in this sample may be carry-over from other donors' samples. The CDR3 spells CASSLEMVSEQYF. CDR3 coding DNA: TGTGCCAGCAGCTTAGAGATGGTTAGCGAGCAGTACTTC.